The entry below describes one T cell receptor (beta chain). This sample is drawn from a study of technical replicates of blood from a few donors. The CDR3 has 14 amino acids. Germline V CDR1 and CDR2: MDHEN, SYDVKM. V dropped 2 bases and J dropped 4; count of bases not matched to a gene: 5. Clones were read by immunoSEQ multiplex PCR, and TCRdb kept only the in-frame ones, dropping some. The sample includes thousands of clones, 96% of them seen just once. Input material: PBMCs. The chain is built from TRBV28 and TRBJ2-7, with 7 bases identical to TRBD1. This receptor was taken from a human donor in good health. The CDR3 reads CASSLVGGAYEQYF. DNA for the CDR3: TGTGCCAGCAGTTTAGTAGGGGGCGCATACGAGCAGTACTTC.